This T cell receptor beta chain derives from a study of control samples from healthy donors and cancer patients. Assay: immunoSEQ multiplex PCR; the TCRdb copy retains only in-frame clones and omits some. The data show some 130,000 clones, roughly 92% seen once. The CDR3 loop spans 17 amino acids. Germline V gene data show CDR1 as SEHNR and CDR2 as FQNEAQ (reference sequence). V was trimmed by 5 bases and J by 3 bases, leaving 19 bases between them. The sequenced sample consisted of blood. The source of this sequence is a young man in good health. This chain links TRBV7-9 with TRBJ2-2; tentative D call: TRBD2 (5 bases). CDR3 bases: TGTGCCAGCAGCCCCCGCCGCGGGTATGGGGACACCGGGGAGCTGTTTTTT. Protein product: CASSPRRGYGDTGELFF.